This TCR beta chain was captured in a study of blood T cell repertoires in COVID-19. In this sample, this clone turned up once. The J segment lost 5 bases and the V segment lost 4 bases, leaving 10 bases of the junction unmatched. CDR3 length: 17 residues. Germline V gene lookup returns CDR1 SGHDT and CDR2 YYEEEE. The method was immunoSEQ multiplex PCR; TCRdb's version includes in-frame clones alone and lacks a portion of them. The sample holds approximately 100,000 clones, about 86% seen once. Sample: PBMCs or T cells enriched from blood (not recorded which). This sequence was found in a woman aged 50 to 60 who had recovered from COVID-19. The chain couples TRBV5-6 to TRBJ1-6, with 9 bases lining up with TRBD1. The CDR3 is CASSGEGTGWNNSPLHF. The CDR3 DNA sequence: TGTGCCAGCAGCGGTGAGGGGACAGGGTGGAATAATTCACCCCTCCACTTT. Drawing the rest from reference TRBV5-6 and TRBJ1-6, the complete variable domain is DAGVTQSPTHLIKTRGQQVTLRCSPKSGHDTVSWYQQALGQGPQFIFQYYEEEERQRGNFPDRFSGHQFPNYSSELNVNALLLGDSALYLCASSGEGTGWNNSPLHFGNGTRLTVT.